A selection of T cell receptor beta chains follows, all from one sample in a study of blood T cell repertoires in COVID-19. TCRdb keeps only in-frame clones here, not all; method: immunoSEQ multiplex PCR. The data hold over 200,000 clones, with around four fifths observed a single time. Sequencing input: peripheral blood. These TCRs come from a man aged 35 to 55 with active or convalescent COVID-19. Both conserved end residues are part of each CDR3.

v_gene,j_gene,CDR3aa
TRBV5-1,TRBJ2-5,CASSLGQRETQYF
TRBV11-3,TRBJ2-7,CASTRGGTSYEQYF
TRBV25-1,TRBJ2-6,CASSDWSSSGANVLTF
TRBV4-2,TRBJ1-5,CASSDSQGSNQPQHF
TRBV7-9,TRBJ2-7,CASSLHGQPFYEQYF
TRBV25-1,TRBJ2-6,CASARGRSSSSGANVLTF
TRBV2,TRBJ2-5,CASRAYQETQYF
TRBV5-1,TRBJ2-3,CASSAGLAGVTDTQYF
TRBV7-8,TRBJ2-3,CASSARTGSSDTQYF
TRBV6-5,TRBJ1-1,CASSATQNTEAFF
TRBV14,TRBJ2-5,CASRLGGGFQETQYF
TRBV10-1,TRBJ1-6,CASSSRGAGHNSPLHF
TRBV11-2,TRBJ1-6,CASSLGLQGAYISPLHF
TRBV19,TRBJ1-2,CASSMTGPGVRDNGYTF
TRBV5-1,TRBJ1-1,CASSAGRLYTEAFF
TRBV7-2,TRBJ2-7,CASSVSRGPSYEQYF
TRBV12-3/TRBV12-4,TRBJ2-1,CAIRLAGYNEQFF
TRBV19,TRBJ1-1,CASKDRVGAFF
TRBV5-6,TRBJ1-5,CASSLLGALSNQPQHF
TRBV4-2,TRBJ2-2,CASSQEAAGVGELFF
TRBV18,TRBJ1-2,CASSPGQGAYGYTF
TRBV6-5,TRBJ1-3,CASKPGQSGNTIYF
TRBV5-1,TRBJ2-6,CASSEGQGNSGANVLTF
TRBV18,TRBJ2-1,CASKSEGGVISSYNEQFF
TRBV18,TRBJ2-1,CASSPPPGEVRDEQFF
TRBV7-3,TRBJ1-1,CASSLSGPTIPTSEAFF
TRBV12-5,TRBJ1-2,CASGLGEVSYTF
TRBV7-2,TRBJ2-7,CASSLAAREDAEQYF
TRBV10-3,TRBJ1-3,CAISTRQGRSGNTIYF
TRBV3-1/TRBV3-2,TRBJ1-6,CASSPPGTVNSPLHF
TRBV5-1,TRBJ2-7,CASSSQGVIGDEQYF
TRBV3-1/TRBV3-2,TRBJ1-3,CASSQEAGGRGNSGNTIYF
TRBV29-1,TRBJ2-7,CSVRTGRYEQYF
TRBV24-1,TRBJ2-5,CATSDQEKQGAVETQYF
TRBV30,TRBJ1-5,CAWSSDRDQPQHF
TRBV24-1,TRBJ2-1,CATSDLSSGSINEQFF
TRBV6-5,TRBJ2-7,CASSLGPGGYEQYF
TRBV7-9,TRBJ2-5,CASSGVNQETQYF
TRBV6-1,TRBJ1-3,CASSEAAAPGGNTIYF
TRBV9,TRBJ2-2,CADNVRVQNTGELFF
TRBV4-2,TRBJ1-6,CASSQDRISGASSKGPLHF
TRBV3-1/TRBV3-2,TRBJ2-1,CASSQWAGGPANEQFF